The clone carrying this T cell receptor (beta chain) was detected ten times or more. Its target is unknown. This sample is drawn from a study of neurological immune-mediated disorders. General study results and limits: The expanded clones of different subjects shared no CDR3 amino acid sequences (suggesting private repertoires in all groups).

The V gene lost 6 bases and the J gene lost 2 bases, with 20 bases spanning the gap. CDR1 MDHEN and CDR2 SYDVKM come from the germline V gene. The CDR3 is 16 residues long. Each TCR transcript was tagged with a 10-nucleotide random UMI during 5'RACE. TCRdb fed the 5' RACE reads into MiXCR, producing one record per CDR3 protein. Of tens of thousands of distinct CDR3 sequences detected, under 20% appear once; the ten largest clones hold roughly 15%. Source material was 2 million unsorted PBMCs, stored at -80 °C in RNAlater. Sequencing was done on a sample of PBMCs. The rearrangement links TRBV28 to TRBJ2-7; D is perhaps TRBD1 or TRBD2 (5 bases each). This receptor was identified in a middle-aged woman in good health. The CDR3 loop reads CASSTGTTDSAYEQYV. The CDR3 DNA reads TGTGCCAGCAGCACCGGGACCACTGATTCCGCCTACGAGCAGTACGTC.